This entry lists 29 T cell receptor beta chains sequenced from one sample in a study of spatial heterogeneity in lung cancer. TCRdb ran MiXCR on the 5' RACE reads and lists one entry per CDR3 protein. The top ten hold around 13% of the sample, which has some 50,000 distinct CDR3 sequences, less than 8.5% seen once. Noted time point: sample taken at primary tumor resection. Sequencing covered unsorted whole RNA taken from tumor, nontumor lung or frozen PBMC. The source material was PBMCs, sampled at surgery. The receptors come from a female donor with early-stage non-small cell lung cancer.

The table lists this clonotype with a few counts. CDR3: CASSLAGLSYSPLHF. CDR3 nucleotides: TGTGCCAGCAGCTTAGCGGGGCTCAGCTATTCACCCCTCCACTTT. The gene calls are TRBV7-2 and TRBJ1-6; a weak D match, TRBD1 (5 bases). Per the germline V gene, CDR1 is SGHTA and CDR2 is FQGNSA. V was clipped by 0 bases and J by 8 bases, with 11 bases between them. This CDR3 has 15 amino acids.

This clonotype was counted a few times. The V gene is TRBV30, the J gene TRBJ1-2; D is possibly TRBD1 (6 bases). With 3 bases removed from V and 3 bases from J, the gap between germline ends came to 11 bases. CDR1 is GTSNPN and CDR2 is SVGIG in the germline V gene (reference sequence). The CDR3 loop spans 13 amino acids. The CDR3 spells CAWSLRQDYGYTF. The CDR3 nucleotides are TGTGCCTGGAGCCTTAGACAGGACTATGGCTACACCTTC.

This chain connects TRBV7-2 to TRBJ2-5; D remains ambiguous. The CDR3 extends over 13 amino acids. Germline lookup yields CDR1 SGHTA and CDR2 FQGNSA. Trimming took 4 bases from V and 1 from J, leaving 7 bases between them. CDR3 in DNA: TGTGCCAGCAGCTCGGTAGGCCAAGAGACCCAGTACTTC. It translates to CASSSVGQETQYF.

The sample holds many counts of this clonotype. The chain combines TRBV12-3 or TRBV12-4 with TRBJ1-1; D call uncertain. With 3 bases removed from V and 5 bases from J, the gap between germline ends came to 4 bases. This CDR3 has 11 amino acids. The CDR3, as DNA: TGTGCCAGCAGTTTGTTTACTGAAGCTTTCTTT. Residues: CASSLFTEAFF.

This clonotype was observed a few times. One end of the junction varies from germline; a read error may be responsible. The V and J genes are TRBV6-5 and TRBJ1-1, with 9 bases aligning to TRBD1. Germline CDR1 is MNHEY and CDR2 is SVGAGI. The CDR3 has 15 amino acids. CDR3 DNA: TGTGCCAGCAGTTACAGAGGACAGGGGAACGCTGAAGCTTTCTTT. Translation: CASSYRGQGNAEAFF.

The chain has TRBV6-2 or TRBV6-3 and TRBJ2-2; TRBD1 matches 8 bases. V lost 5 bases to trimming and J lost 6 bases; unmatched junction nucleotides: 8. The CDR3 contains 15 residues. CDR1 and CDR2 (germline): MNHEY, SVGEGT. CDR3 coding DNA: TGTGCCAGCAGTAAGGACAGGGTGATCGCCGGGGAGCTGTTTTTT. Translating gives CASSKDRVIAGELFF.

The chain employs TRBV20-1 and TRBJ1-6; TRBD1 matches 8 bases. CDR3 length equals 17 residues. From germline, CDR1 is DFQATT and CDR2 SNEGSKA (reference sequence). V dropped 1 base and J dropped 0; count of bases not matched to a gene: 5. CDR3 in amino acids: CSARGRQGSSYNSPLHF. CDR3 DNA: TGCAGTGCTAGAGGACGACAGGGGAGCTCCTATAATTCACCCCTCCACTTT.

In its sample, this clonotype was seen many times. This sequence joins TRBV3-1 and TRBJ2-6; D call uncertain. V was trimmed by 4 bases and J by 4 bases, leaving 14 bases between them. This CDR3 has 16 residues. CDR1 LGHDT and CDR2 YNNKEL come from the germline V gene (reference sequence). CDR3: CASSLSSGSGANVLTF. The CDR3 nucleotides read TGTGCCAGCAGCCTCTCGTCTGGATCGGGGGCCAACGTCCTGACTTTC.

V is TRBV4-3 and J is TRBJ2-2; D not certain. Germline V gene sequence: CDR1 LGHNA, CDR2 YSLEER. Trimming shortened V by 2 bases and J by 5 bases, and 15 bases separated the two germline ends. There are 16 residues in the CDR3. Written as DNA, the CDR3 is TGCGCCAGCAGCCAACGGGTCCCGGCTCCAACCGGGGAGCTGTTTTTT. This codes for CASSQRVPAPTGELFF.

This clonotype was detected only a few times. This rearrangement joins TRBV7-2 to TRBJ2-4; TRBD1 agrees at 9 bases. Germline trimming cut 5 bases from V and 6 bases from J; bases unmatched to any gene: 8. Germline lookup yields CDR1 SGHTA and CDR2 FQGNSA. CDR3 length equals 15 residues. CDR3 in amino acids: CASSRRQGGGNIQYF. CDR3 DNA sequence: TGTGCCAGCAGCCGTCGACAGGGGGGGGGAAACATTCAGTACTTC.

This clonotype was seen many times. The chain uses TRBV12-3 or TRBV12-4 and TRBJ2-5, with D tentatively TRBD1 or TRBD2 (5 bases each). This CDR3 comprises 15 residues. V was trimmed by 4 bases and J by 1 base, leaving 13 bases between them. The CDR3 spells CASSYWDRRQETQYF. The CDR3 DNA sequence: TGTGCCAGCAGTTACTGGGACCGCCGCCAAGAGACCCAGTACTTC.

This clonotype was detected only a few times. The chain carries TRBV19 and TRBJ1-5; maybe TRBD1 (6 bases). The CDR3 runs to 14 residues. Germline CDR1 reads LNHDA; CDR2 reads SQIVND (reference sequence). With 5 bases removed from V and 2 bases from J, the gap between germline ends came to 10 bases. The CDR3 bases are TGTGCCAGTAGTTCAGGGGAGGGCAATCAGCCCCAGCATTTT. The encoded protein is CASSSGEGNQPQHF.

The rearrangement links TRBV7-9 to TRBJ2-5; D is uncertain. The CDR3 is 11 amino acids. Germline CDR1 is SEHNR and CDR2 is FQNEAQ (reference sequence). Trimming took 9 bases from V and 1 from J, leaving 6 bases between them. The DNA for the CDR3 is TGTGCCAGTAAGGCCCAAGAGACCCAGTACTTC. Translation gives CASKAQETQYF.

This clonotype has a handful of counts. This chain joins TRBV7-9 and TRBJ2-1; D is undetermined. In germline, CDR1 is SEHNR, CDR2 FQNEAQ (reference sequence). This CDR3 region has 14 residues. Trimming cost V 1 base and J 3 bases, with 7 bases left between them. The CDR3 sequence: CASSLDIGYNEQFF. The CDR3 nucleotides are TGTGCCAGCAGCTTAGATATCGGCTACAATGAGCAGTTCTTC.

This clonotype was counted only a few times. V is TRBV12-3 or TRBV12-4 and J is TRBJ1-6, with D unclear. V was trimmed by 3 bases and J by 8 bases, leaving 11 bases between them. The CDR3 contains 14 residues. CDR3 amino acids: CASSFFSRDSPLHF. As DNA, the CDR3 is TGTGCCAGCAGTTTCTTTAGTAGGGATTCACCCCTCCACTTT.

This clonotype occurred many times. The junction departs from germline at one end; a sequencing error may be responsible. The genes are TRBV18 and TRBJ2-5; D uncertain. The CDR3 runs to 11 residues. The germline V gene has CDR1 KGHSH and CDR2 LQKENI. The CDR3 loop is CATSTSETQYF. Written as DNA, the CDR3 is TGTGCCACCTCAACCTCAGAGACCCAGTACTTC.

The J gene is TRBJ1-1, the V gene TRBV20-1; possibly TRBD1 for D (6 bases). In germline, CDR1 is DFQATT, CDR2 SNEGSKA (reference sequence). Trimming took 5 bases from V and 8 from J, leaving 18 bases between them. The CDR3 length is 13 residues. The CDR3 protein is CSAPRGTRPEAFF. The CDR3 bases are TGCAGTGCTCCTCGTGGGACAAGACCCGAAGCTTTCTTT.

This clonotype was picked up many times. The rearrangement uses TRBV7-2 and TRBJ1-2; D unresolved. The V end was cut by 3 bases, the J end by 2 bases, with 16 bases between. CDR3 length: 16 residues. Germline V CDR1 and CDR2: SGHTA, FQGNSA. The CDR3 here is CASSLAGGSNNYGYTF. The CDR3 coding sequence is TGTGCCAGCAGCTTGGCGGGTGGCAGCAACAACTATGGCTACACCTTC.

V is TRBV6-2 or TRBV6-3 and J is TRBJ1-1; the D gene is possibly TRBD1 (5 bases). CDR1 and CDR2 (germline): MNHEY, SVGEGT. The CDR3 covers 14 residues. This chain's CDR3 is CRAGPTAANTEAFF. In nucleotides, the CDR3 is TGTCGTGCCGGTCCGACAGCGGCGAACACTGAAGCTTTCTTT.

The chain recombines TRBV27 with TRBJ1-6; tentatively, D is TRBD1 (5 bases). Trimming cost V 3 bases and J 6 bases, with 12 bases left between them. This CDR3 has 15 amino acids. Germline V CDR1 and CDR2: MNHEY, SMNVEV (reference sequence). Here the CDR3 DNA reads TGTGCCAGCAGTTTGTTGGGGCGGCCTAATTCACCCCTCCACTTT. Encoded protein: CASSLLGRPNSPLHF.

The chain recombines TRBV7-2 with TRBJ1-4, with D tentatively TRBD1 (6 bases). The V and J ends lost 5 bases and 6 bases respectively, with 19 bases between them. This CDR3 comprises 16 residues. Germline CDR1 reads SGHTA; CDR2 reads FQGNSA. The CDR3 is CASSQRTGTVYEKLFF. The CDR3 coding sequence is TGTGCCAGCAGCCAACGTACAGGGACGGTTTATGAAAAACTGTTTTTT. The full variable domain, in which reference TRBV7-2 and TRBJ1-4 provide the parts outside the CDR3, is GAGVSQSPSNKVTEKGKDVELRCDPISGHTALYWYRQSLGQGLEFLIYFQGNSAPDKSGLPSDRFSAERTGGSVSTLTIQRTQQEDSAVYLCASSQRTGTVYEKLFFGSGTQLSVL.

This clonotype was seen a handful of times. CDR3 DNA sequence: TGCAGTGCCCCCCGTCGGGACAGGGGCTCCTACGAGCAGTACTTC. Protein product: CSAPRRDRGSYEQYF. V gene TRBV20-1 combines with J gene TRBJ2-7; 10 nucleotides line up with TRBD1. The germline gives CDR1 DFQATT, CDR2 SNEGSKA (reference sequence). V trimming: 6 bases; J trimming: 0 bases; junction bases outside the gene matches: 8. The CDR3 covers 15 residues.

This clonotype was detected ten times or more. Here the CDR3 DNA reads TGCAGTGCTAGAGGGGGACTCACTAGAGTGCAGACCCAGTACTTC. Translation: CSARGGLTRVQTQYF. The V gene is TRBV20-1, the J gene TRBJ2-5; TRBD2 is a possible D gene (6 bases). The CDR3 runs to 15 residues. V dropped 1 base and J dropped 6 bases, with 18 bases sitting between them. The germline V gene encodes CDR1 DFQATT and CDR2 SNEGSKA (reference sequence).

There are many counts of this clonotype. This chain connects TRBV12-3 or TRBV12-4 to TRBJ2-2, with a tentative D call TRBD1 (6 bases). The CDR3 length is 16 residues. The V end was cut by 6 bases, the J end by 3 bases, with 17 bases between. The CDR3 region has the DNA TGTGCCAGCAGACTCAATATTCAGGGGTACACCGGGGAGCTGTTTTTT. This encodes CASRLNIQGYTGELFF.

This clonotype was counted a few times. This chain uses TRBV12-3 or TRBV12-4 with TRBJ1-2; D uncertain. V dropped 10 bases and J dropped 1 base, with 7 bases sitting between them. The length of the CDR3 is 11 residues. CDR3 nucleotide sequence: TGTGCCATCGGGCTTAACTATGGCTACACCTTC. Translated, it gives CAIGLNYGYTF.

This clonotype is labeled as medium-sized. A much larger clone lies one base from this, so it may be a read error. The V call is TRBV6-5, the J call TRBJ1-2; 10 bases agree with TRBD1. The trim removed 7 bases at V and 6 bases at J, leaving 8 bases unmatched. This CDR3 region has 14 residues. CDR1 MNHEY and CDR2 SVGAGI come from the germline V gene. In DNA, the CDR3 is TGTGCCAGCATAGGACAGGGGGACAACGATGGCTACACCTTC. It encodes CASIGQGDNDGYTF.

The table lists this clonotype with a few counts. The J gene is TRBJ2-7, the V gene TRBV6-2 or TRBV6-3; unclear D gene. The germline CDR1 and CDR2 sequences are MNHEY and SVGEGT. There are 13 residues in the CDR3. The V and J ends lost 2 bases and 2 bases respectively, with 7 bases between them. CDR3 nucleotide sequence: TGTGCCAGCAGTTACGGGCAGCCCTACGAGCAGTACTTC. Translation: CASSYGQPYEQYF.

The sample holds many counts of this clonotype. The chain combines TRBV7-9 with TRBJ2-7; TRBD2 might be the D (5 bases). Germline values: CDR1 SEHNR, CDR2 FQNEAQ (reference sequence). V lost 1 base and J 0 bases, leaving 10 bases between the germline ends. The CDR3 is made up of 15 amino acids. The DNA of the CDR3 is TGTGCCAGCAGCTTAGAGCTAGCACACTCCTACGAGCAGTACTTC. Encoded protein: CASSLELAHSYEQYF.

This clonotype has more than one count but fewer than ten. V usage is TRBV19 and J usage is TRBJ1-5, with D uncertain. The V and J ends lost 11 bases and 0 bases respectively, with 17 bases between them. The CDR3 sequence is 15 residues long. CDR1 is LNHDA and CDR2 is SQIVND in the germline V gene (reference sequence). The CDR3 DNA reads as TGTGCCTCAAACCCCACGGGCTCTAGCAATCAGCCCCAGCATTTT. This encodes CASNPTGSSNQPQHF.